Given below is one T cell receptor (beta chain) in context. The antigen is undetermined. The data belong to a study of OX40 agonist ivuxolimab in advanced cancers. Across the study: In this cohort, patients received ivuxolimab, an agonistic anti-OX40 (CD134) antibody. Two patients with cutaneous melanoma and one with hepatocellular carcinoma, three in total, showed partial responses.

Profiled with immunoSEQ multiplex PCR; TCRdb holds only in-frame clones, not every one. In the table there are some 39,000 clones, more than 70% of which are singletons. Germline-derived CDR1 and CDR2 are SGHTA and FQGNSA. V lost 5 bases and J lost 3, with 8 bases in between. CDR3 size: 12 residues. Study outcomes and limitations: There was clonal expansion of CD4+ and CD8+ blood T cells by week 6 at 0.1 to 3.0 mg/kg.

The sequenced sample was CD4+ or CD8+ T cells sorted from blood, obtained in a trial of the OX40 agonist ivuxolimab. This TCR came from an adult with an advanced solid tumor such as melanoma, head and neck, liver or kidney cancer. The rearrangement links TRBV7-2 to TRBJ2-7; D is unclear. CDR3 sequence (DNA): TGTGCCAGCAGCACCAGCTTCTACGAGCAGTACTTC. Its protein product is CASSTSFYEQYF.